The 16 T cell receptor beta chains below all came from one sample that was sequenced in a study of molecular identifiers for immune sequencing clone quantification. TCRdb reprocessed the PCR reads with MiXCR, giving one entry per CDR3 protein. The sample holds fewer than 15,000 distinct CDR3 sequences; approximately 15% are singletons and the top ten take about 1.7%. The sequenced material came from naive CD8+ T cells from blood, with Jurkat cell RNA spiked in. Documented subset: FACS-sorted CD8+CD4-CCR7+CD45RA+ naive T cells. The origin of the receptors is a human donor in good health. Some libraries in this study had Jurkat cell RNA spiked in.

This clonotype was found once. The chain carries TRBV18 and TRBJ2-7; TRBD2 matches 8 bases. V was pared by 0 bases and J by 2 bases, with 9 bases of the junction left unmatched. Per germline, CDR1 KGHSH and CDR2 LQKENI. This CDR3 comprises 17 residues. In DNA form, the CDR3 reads TGTGCCAGCTCACCACCTCTCCCGCGGGAGGCGACCTACGAGCAGTACTTC. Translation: CASSPPLPREATYEQYF.

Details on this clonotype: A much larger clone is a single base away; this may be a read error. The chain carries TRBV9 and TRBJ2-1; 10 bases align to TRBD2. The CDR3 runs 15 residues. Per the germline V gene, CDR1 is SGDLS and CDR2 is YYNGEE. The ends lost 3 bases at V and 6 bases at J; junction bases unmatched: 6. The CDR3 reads CASSGPGTSANEQFF. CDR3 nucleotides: TGTGCCAGCAGCGGACCCGGGACTAGCGCCAATGAGCAGTTCTTC.

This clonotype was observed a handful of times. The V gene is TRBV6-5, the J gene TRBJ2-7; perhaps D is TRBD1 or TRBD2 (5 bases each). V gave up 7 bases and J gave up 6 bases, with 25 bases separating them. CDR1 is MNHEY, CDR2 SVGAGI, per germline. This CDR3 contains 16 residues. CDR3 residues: CASKQFRDPGLCEQYF. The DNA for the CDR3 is TGTGCCAGCAAACAATTCCGGGACCCCGGGCTCTGCGAGCAGTACTTC.

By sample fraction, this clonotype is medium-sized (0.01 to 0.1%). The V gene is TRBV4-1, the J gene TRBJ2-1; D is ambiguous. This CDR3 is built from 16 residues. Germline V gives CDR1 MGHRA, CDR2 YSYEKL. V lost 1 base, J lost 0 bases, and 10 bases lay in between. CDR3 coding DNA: TGCGCCAGCAGCCAAGCAGGTATGAGCTCCTACAATGAGCAGTTCTTC. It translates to CASSQAGMSSYNEQFF.

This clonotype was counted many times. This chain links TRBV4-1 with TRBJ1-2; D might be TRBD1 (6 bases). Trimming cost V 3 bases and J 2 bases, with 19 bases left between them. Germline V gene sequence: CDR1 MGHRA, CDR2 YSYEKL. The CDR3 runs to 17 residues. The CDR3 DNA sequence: TGCGCCAGCAGCCATGGACAGAGGGGGGCCGGCAACTATGGCTACACCTTC. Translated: CASSHGQRGAGNYGYTF.

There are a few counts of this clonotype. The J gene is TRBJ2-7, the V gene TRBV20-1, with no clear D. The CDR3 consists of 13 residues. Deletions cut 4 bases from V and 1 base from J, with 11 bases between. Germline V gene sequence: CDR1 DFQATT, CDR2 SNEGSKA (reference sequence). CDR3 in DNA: TGCAGTGCTACTACGTCCTCTTCCTACGAGCAGTACTTC. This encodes CSATTSSSYEQYF.

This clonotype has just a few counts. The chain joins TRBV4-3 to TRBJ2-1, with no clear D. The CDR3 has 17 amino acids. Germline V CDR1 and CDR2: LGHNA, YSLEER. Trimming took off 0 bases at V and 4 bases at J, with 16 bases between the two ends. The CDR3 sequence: CASSQDSTSDPYNEQFF. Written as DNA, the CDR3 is TGCGCCAGCAGCCAAGATTCCACGTCGGATCCTTACAATGAGCAGTTCTTC.

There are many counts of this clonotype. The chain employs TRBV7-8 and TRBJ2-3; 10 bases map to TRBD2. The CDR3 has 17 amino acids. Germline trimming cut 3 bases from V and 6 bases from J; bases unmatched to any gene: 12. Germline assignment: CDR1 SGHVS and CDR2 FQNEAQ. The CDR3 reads CASSLPRAGTSEDTQYF. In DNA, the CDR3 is TGTGCCAGCAGCTTGCCTCGCGCCGGGACTAGCGAGGATACGCAGTATTTT.

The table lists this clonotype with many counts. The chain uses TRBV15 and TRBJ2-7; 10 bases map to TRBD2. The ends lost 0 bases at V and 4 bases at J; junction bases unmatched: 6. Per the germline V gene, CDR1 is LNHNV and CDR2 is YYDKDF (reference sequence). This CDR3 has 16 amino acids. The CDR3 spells CATSRDRVAGGYEQYF. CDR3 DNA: TGTGCCACCAGCAGAGATCGGGTAGCGGGAGGTTACGAGCAGTACTTC.

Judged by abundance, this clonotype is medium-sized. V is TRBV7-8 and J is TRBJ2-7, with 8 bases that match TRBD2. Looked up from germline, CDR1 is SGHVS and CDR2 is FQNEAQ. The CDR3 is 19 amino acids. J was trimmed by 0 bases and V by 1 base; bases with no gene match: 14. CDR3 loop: CASSLGFGRARGSSYEQYF. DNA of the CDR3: TGTGCCAGCAGCTTAGGGTTCGGGAGGGCCCGCGGGAGCTCCTACGAGCAGTACTTC.

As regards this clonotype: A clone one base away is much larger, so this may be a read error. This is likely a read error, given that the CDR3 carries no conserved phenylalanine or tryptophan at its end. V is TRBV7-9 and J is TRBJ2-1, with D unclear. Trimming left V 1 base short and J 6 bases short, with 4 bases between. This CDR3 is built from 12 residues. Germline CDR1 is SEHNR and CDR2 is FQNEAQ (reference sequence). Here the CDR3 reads CASSLGVNEQFS. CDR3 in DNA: TGTGCCAGCAGCTTAGGGGTCAATGAGCAGTTCTCC.

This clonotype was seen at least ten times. In DNA form, the CDR3 reads TGTGCCAGCAGCCCAGATATGCAGCCCCAGCATTTT. Its protein is CASSPDMQPQHF. V gene TRBV7-9 combines with J gene TRBJ1-5; D is unresolved. V gave up 5 bases and J gave up 7 bases, with 9 bases separating them. This CDR3 has 12 amino acids. Germline CDR1 SEHNR, CDR2 FQNEAQ (reference sequence).

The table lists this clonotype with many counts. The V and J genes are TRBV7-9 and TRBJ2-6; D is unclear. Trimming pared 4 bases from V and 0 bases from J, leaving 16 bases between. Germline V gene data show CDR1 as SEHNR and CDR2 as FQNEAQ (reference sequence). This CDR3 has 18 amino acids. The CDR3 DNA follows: TGTGCCAGCAGCTCCCCCCCCGTTGAATTCTCTGGGGCCAACGTCCTGACTTTC. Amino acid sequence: CASSSPPVEFSGANVLTF. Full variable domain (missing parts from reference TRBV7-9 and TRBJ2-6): DTGVSQNPRHKITKRGQNVTFRCDPISEHNRLYWYRQTLGQGPEFLTYFQNEAQLEKSRLLSDRFSAERPKGSFSTLEIQRTEQGDSAMYLCASSSPPVEFSGANVLTFGAGSRLTVL.

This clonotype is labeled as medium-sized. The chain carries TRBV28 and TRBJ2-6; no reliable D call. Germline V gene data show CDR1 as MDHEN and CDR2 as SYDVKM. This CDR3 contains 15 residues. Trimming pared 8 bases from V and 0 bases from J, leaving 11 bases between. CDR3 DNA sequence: TGTGCCAGCCTTGAAGGGATCTCTGGGGCCAACGTCCTGACTTTC. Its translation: CASLEGISGANVLTF.

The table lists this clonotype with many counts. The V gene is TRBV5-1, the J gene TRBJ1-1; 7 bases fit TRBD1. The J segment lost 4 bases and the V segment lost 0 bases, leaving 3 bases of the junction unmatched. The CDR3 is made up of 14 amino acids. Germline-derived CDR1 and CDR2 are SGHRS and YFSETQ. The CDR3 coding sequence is TGCGCCAGCAGCTTGGATAGGGACAGCACTGAAGCTTTCTTT. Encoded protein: CASSLDRDSTEAFF.

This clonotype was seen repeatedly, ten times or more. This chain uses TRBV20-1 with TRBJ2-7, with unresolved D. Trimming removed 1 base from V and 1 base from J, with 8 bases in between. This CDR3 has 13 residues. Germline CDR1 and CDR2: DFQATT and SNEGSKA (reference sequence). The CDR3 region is CSARGSMSYEQYF. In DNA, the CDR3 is TGCAGTGCTAGAGGCAGTATGTCCTACGAGCAGTACTTC.